One and the same sample provided the 23 T cell receptor beta chains below, sequenced in a study of tumor and adjacent non-tumor tissue in lung cancer. RNA was extracted from bulk tissue without any cell sorting. This non-tumor lung sample came from over 3 cm beyond the tumor edge. The library came from three nested PCR rounds adapted from ARM-PCR protocols. TCRdb fed the multiplex PCR reads into MiXCR, producing one record per CDR3 protein. The table has roughly 82,000 distinct CDR3 sequences, 76% seen once; the top ten hold 21%. The sequencing input was distant non-tumor lung tissue. These receptors came from a woman aged 50 to 65 with non-small cell lung cancer.

As regards this clonotype: An end of the junction does not agree with germline; a read error may underlie this. In DNA, the CDR3 is TGTGCCAGCAGCCAGGAGCTAGCGGGGGGTAACACCGGGGAGCTGTTTTTC. Protein product: CASSQELAGGNTGELFF. This sequence joins TRBV4-2 and TRBJ2-2; TRBD2 matches 11 bases. CDR3 length: 17 residues. Germline-derived CDR1 and CDR2 are LGHNA and YNFKEQ.

Comment on this clonotype: One end of the junction varies from germline; a read error may be responsible. V is TRBV6-5 and J is TRBJ2-7, with 10 bases identical to TRBD1. The germline V gene encodes CDR1 MNHEY and CDR2 SVGAGI. The CDR3 is made up of 14 amino acids. The CDR3 here is CATSYRDRGDKQYF. In DNA, the CDR3 is TGTGCCACCAGTTACCGGGACAGGGGCGACAAGCAGTACTTC.

With regard to this clonotype: This may arise from a read error, as a much more abundant clone is one base away. The chain uses TRBV19 and TRBJ1-2; TRBD1 matches 9 bases. The CDR3 is 13 residues long. Germline values: CDR1 LNHDA, CDR2 SQIVND (reference sequence). The CDR3 bases are TGTGCCACTAGTACCACAGGGGGCGACGGCTACACCTTC. It encodes CATSTTGGDGYTF.

This clonotype appeared a single time. A junction end diverges from the germline sequence, so it may reflect a read error. This chain links TRBV6-5 with TRBJ2-7; 11 bases match TRBD2. CDR1 and CDR2 from the germline V gene are MNHEY and SVGAGI. This CDR3 has 17 residues. DNA of the CDR3: TGTGCCAGCAGTCGTGCTAAGACTAGCGGGGTTCCCTACGTGCAGTACTTC. Residues: CASSRAKTSGVPYVQYF.

The chain is built from TRBV4-1 and TRBJ2-2, with D maybe TRBD1 (6 bases). Germline loops: CDR1 MGHRA, CDR2 YSYEKL. V gave up 2 bases and J gave up 2 bases, with 18 bases separating them. The CDR3 consists of 18 residues. The CDR3 here is CASSQKAGTSANTGELFF. The CDR3 nucleotides are TGCGCCAGCAGCCAAAAAGCCGGGACATCCGCTAACACCGGGGAGCTGTTTTTT.

Comments on this clonotype: Since the CDR3 does not end with the conserved phenylalanine or tryptophan, this likely comes from a read error. The chain couples TRBV29-1 to TRBJ1-1, with D uncertain. The V end was cut by 1 base, the J end by 6 bases, with 21 bases between. CDR3 length: 16 amino acids. Germline V gives CDR1 SQVTM, CDR2 ANQGSEA. This chain's CDR3 is CSVEGAPTALDAEAFS. CDR3 nucleotides: TGCAGCGTTGAAGGGGCCCCGACCGCTTTAGATGCTGAAGCTTTCTCT.

For this clonotype: An end of the junction does not agree with germline; a read error may underlie this. V and J are TRBV29-1 and TRBJ2-3, with D perhaps TRBD1 (5 bases). Germline CDR1 and CDR2: SQVTM and ANQGSEA. This CDR3 region has 17 residues. The CDR3 sequence is CSVEIGEAAASTGTQYF. The CDR3 nucleotides read TGCAGCGTTGAAATCGGCGAGGCGGCAGCGAGCACAGGTACGCAGTATTTT.

About this clonotype itself: The junction and the germline gene differ at one end; a read error may be behind it. The J gene is TRBJ1-1, the V gene TRBV11-2; maybe TRBD1 (6 bases). Germline V gene lookup returns CDR1 SGHAT and CDR2 FQNNGV. The CDR3 loop spans 15 amino acids. CDR3 region: CASSLDPGANTEVIF. The CDR3 nucleotides are TGTGCCAGCAGCTTAGATCCGGGGGCGAACACTGAAGTTATCTTT.

With regard to this clonotype: One junction end does not reproduce the germline sequence, and a read error may be involved. The genes are TRBV6-5 and TRBJ1-3; D is undetermined. The CDR3 covers 14 residues. Germline loops: CDR1 MNHEY, CDR2 SVGAGI. CDR3 bases: TGTGCCAGCAGTCTCCAGATAGCTGGAAACACCATATGTTTT. Its translation: CASSLQIAGNTICF.

The V gene is TRBV29-1, the J gene TRBJ2-2; no firm D call. CDR3 size: 13 residues. V dropped 5 bases and J dropped 10 bases, with 17 bases sitting between them. The germline V gene encodes CDR1 SQVTM and CDR2 ANQGSEA. The CDR3 is CSVWAPNIVELFF. The CDR3 DNA reads as TGCAGCGTTTGGGCCCCGAACATCGTGGAGCTGTTTTTT.

Worth noting for this clonotype: An end of the junction differs from the germline gene, which may be a read error. The chain recombines TRBV6-1 with TRBJ2-1; TRBD1 agrees at 9 bases. The V gene's germline CDR1 is MNHNS and CDR2 SASEGT. The CDR3 runs to 14 residues. The CDR3 coding sequence is TGTACCACTTATTGGACAGGGGCCTGGAATGAGCAATTCTTC. This gives the protein CTTYWTGAWNEQFF.

The gene calls are TRBV11-2 and TRBJ2-1; D ambiguous. CDR1 is SGHAT, CDR2 FQNNGV, per germline. Trimming stripped 0 bases from V and 15 bases from J, with 21 bases between. The CDR3 covers 15 residues. This CDR3 is CASSLDYGGSHERFF. The CDR3 coding sequence is TGTGCCAGCAGCTTAGATTACGGCGGTTCGCATGAACGGTTCTTC.

Of note for this clonotype: The final CDR3 position lacks the conserved phenylalanine or tryptophan, pointing to a likely read error. Because the CDR3's place on the DNA is in doubt, the DNA is left out and the CDR3 is given as listed by TCRdb. The chain employs TRBV11-2 and TRBJ2-3; TRBD1, as called in the table, went unchecked against the DNA. The CDR3 length is 16 residues, termini included. In germline, CDR1 is SGHAT, CDR2 FQNNGV. The CDR3 reads CASGLWDQLATDTQYI.

This clonotype has only a few counts. The CDR3 region is CASSRELGADQYF. CDR3 in DNA: TGTGCCAGCAGCCGTGAGTTGGGCGCCGATCAGTACTTC. The chain has TRBV11-2 and TRBJ2-7; D is unresolved. CDR1 is SGHAT and CDR2 is FQNNGV in the germline V gene. The CDR3 spans 13 residues. The ends were cut back, 5 bases at V and 10 bases at J, with 18 bases in the middle. Supplemented by reference TRBV11-2 and TRBJ2-7, the full variable domain reads EAGVAQSPRYKIIEKRQSVAFWCNPISGHATLYWYQQILGQGPKLLIQFQNNGVVDDSQLPKDRFSAERLKGVDSTLKIQPAKLEDSAVYLCASSRELGADQYFGPGTRLTVT.

About this clonotype itself: At one end, the junction sequence differs from germline, possibly due to a read error. The rearrangement links TRBV5-1 to TRBJ1-4, with a weak D call TRBD1 (5 bases). Germline V gene data show CDR1 as SGHRS and CDR2 as YFSETQ. This CDR3 has 17 amino acids. This CDR3 is CASSFHYGRTTNEKLFF. The CDR3, as DNA: TGCGCCAGCAGCTTCCACTACGGCAGGACAACTAACGAAAAACTGTTTTTT.

CDR3: CANRLVGGGNQPQHF. CDR3 nucleotides: TGTGCCAACCGCTTAGTAGGGGGAGGCAATCAGCCCCAGCATTTT. The rearrangement links TRBV7-8 to TRBJ1-5, with a possible D match to TRBD1 (6 bases). Germline CDR1 SGHVS, CDR2 FQNEAQ. V shed 10 bases and J shed 2 bases, with 18 bases lying between them. There are 15 residues in the CDR3.

This clonotype came up a few times. The chain recombines TRBV11-1 with TRBJ2-2; D call uncertain. The ends were cut back, 3 bases at V and 3 bases at J, with 2 bases in the middle. Germline CDR1 and CDR2: SGHAT and FQDESV (reference sequence). CDR3 size: 12 residues. In DNA, the CDR3 is TGTGCCAGCAGCTTGGACACCGGGGAGCTGTTTTTT. Translating it yields CASSLDTGELFF. The full variable domain, with the rest looked up from reference TRBV11-1 and TRBJ2-2, is EAEVAQSPRYKITEKSQAVAFWCDPISGHATLYWYRQILGQGPELLVQFQDESVVDDSQLPKDRFSAERLKGVDSTLKIQPAELGDSAMYLCASSLDTGELFFGEGSRLTVL.

The sample holds one count of this clonotype. The chain employs TRBV7-8 and TRBJ2-1; TRBD2 is a possible D gene (6 bases). The germline CDR1 and CDR2 sequences are SGHVS and FQNEAQ. Trimming took 7 bases from V and 13 from J, leaving 23 bases between them. CDR3 length: 14 residues. CDR3 sequence (DNA): TGTGCCAGCAACTTTCTGGCGGGGCTTAATGGCCAGTTCTTC. This codes for CASNFLAGLNGQFF.

In its sample, this clonotype was seen once. No conserved phenylalanine or tryptophan ends this CDR3, so it is likely a read error. The chain has TRBV4-2 and TRBJ1-5; no reliable D call. CDR1 and CDR2 from the germline V gene are LGHNA and YNFKEQ. The CDR3 loop spans 15 amino acids. The CDR3 coding sequence is TGTGCGAGCAGCCAGGACCTCACTAGCAATCAGCCCCAGCATTAT. As protein: CASSQDLTSNQPQHY.

Of note for this clonotype: The germline gene is not matched at one end of the junction; a read error may be the cause. The genes are TRBV11-3 and TRBJ2-1; a weak D match, TRBD2 (6 bases). This CDR3 is 13 amino acids long. Germline CDR1 is SGHNT and CDR2 is YENEEA. CDR3 protein: CARSLVDGGERIF. The DNA for the CDR3 is TGTGCCAGGAGCTTAGTGGACGGGGGTGAGCGGATCTTC.

This clonotype has a single count. This clone may be a read error of a much larger clone one base away. V and J are TRBV20-1 and TRBJ2-7, with D possibly called TRBD1 or TRBD2 (5 bases each). The germline gives CDR1 DFQATT, CDR2 SNEGSKA (reference sequence). The CDR3 extends over 14 amino acids. Trimming took 3 bases from V and 2 from J, leaving 14 bases between them. The DNA for the CDR3 is TGCAGTGCTAGGGGGCCCAGCGGCGCCTACGAGCAGTACTTC. This translates into CSARGPSGAYEQYF.

Turning to this clonotype: An end of the junction differs from the germline gene, which may be a read error. The V call is TRBV29-1, the J call TRBJ2-1; tentative D call: TRBD2 (6 bases). The CDR3 extends over 15 amino acids. Germline CDR1 and CDR2: SQVTM and ANQGSEA. In nucleotides, the CDR3 is TGCGGCGTTGAATCGTTCGGGAGCTCCTACAATGAGCAGTTCTTC. This encodes CGVESFGSSYNEQFF.

In this sample, this clonotype turned up many times. The genes are TRBV4-1 and TRBJ2-1, with a weak D call TRBD2 (6 bases). The length of the CDR3 is 15 residues. Germline CDR1 and CDR2: MGHRA and YSYEKL. V was clipped by 0 bases and J by 10 bases, with 16 bases between them. The CDR3 protein is CASSQDTGFSGEQFF. The CDR3 DNA reads as TGCGCCAGCAGCCAAGATACGGGGTTTAGCGGAGAGCAGTTCTTC.